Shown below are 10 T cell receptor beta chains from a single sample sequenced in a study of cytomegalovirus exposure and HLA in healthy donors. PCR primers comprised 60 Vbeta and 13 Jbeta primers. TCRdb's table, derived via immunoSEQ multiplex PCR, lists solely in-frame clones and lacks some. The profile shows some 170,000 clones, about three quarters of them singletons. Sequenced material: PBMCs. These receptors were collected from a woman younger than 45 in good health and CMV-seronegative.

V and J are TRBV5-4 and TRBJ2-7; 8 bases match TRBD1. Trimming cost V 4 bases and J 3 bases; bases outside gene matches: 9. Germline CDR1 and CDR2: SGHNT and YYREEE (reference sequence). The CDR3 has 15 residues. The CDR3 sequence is CASSIPGQENYEQYF. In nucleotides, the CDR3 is TGTGCCAGCAGCATTCCGGGACAGGAAAACTACGAGCAGTACTTC.

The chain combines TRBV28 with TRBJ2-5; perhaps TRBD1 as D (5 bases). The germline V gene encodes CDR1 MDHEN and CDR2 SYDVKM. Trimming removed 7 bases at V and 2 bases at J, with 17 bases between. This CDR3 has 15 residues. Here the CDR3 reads CASNRLQDGQETQYF. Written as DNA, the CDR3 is TGTGCCAGCAACAGATTACAGGACGGGCAAGAGACCCAGTACTTC.

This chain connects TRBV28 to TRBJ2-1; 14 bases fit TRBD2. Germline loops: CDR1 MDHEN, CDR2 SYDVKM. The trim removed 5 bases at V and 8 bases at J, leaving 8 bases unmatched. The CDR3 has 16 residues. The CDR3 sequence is CASSTLGLAGGDEQFF. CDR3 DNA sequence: TGTGCCAGCAGTACCCTCGGACTAGCGGGGGGTGATGAGCAGTTCTTC.

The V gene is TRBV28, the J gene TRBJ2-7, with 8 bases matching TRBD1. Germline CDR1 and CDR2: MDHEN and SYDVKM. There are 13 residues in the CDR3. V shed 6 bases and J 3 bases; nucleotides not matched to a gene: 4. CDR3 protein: CASSLGTGYEQYF. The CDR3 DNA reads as TGTGCCAGCAGCCTGGGGACAGGCTACGAGCAGTACTTC.

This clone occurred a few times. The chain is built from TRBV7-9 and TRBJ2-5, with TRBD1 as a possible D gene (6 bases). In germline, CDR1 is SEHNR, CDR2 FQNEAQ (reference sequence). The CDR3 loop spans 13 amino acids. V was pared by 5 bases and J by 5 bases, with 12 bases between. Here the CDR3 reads CASSEQGLETQYF. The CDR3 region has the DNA TGTGCCAGCAGCGAACAGGGCTTGGAGACCCAGTACTTC. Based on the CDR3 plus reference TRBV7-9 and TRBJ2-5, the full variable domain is DTGVSQNPRHKITKRGQNVTFRCDPISEHNRLYWYRQTLGQGPEFLTYFQNEAQLEKSRLLSDRFSAERPKGSFSTLEIQRTEQGDSAMYLCASSEQGLETQYFGPGTRLLVL.

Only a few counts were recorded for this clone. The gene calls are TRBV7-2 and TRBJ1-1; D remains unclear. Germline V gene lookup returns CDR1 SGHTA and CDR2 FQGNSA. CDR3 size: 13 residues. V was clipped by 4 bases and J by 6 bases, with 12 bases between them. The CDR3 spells CASSSLEGSEAFF. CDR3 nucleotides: TGTGCCAGCAGCTCATTAGAGGGCTCTGAAGCTTTCTTT.

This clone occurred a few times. The CDR3 nucleotides are TGTGCCATCAGTGAAGGGAGAGCAGATACGCAGTATTTT. Its translation is CAISEGRADTQYF. The genes are TRBV10-3 and TRBJ2-3; D is possibly TRBD2 (5 bases). This CDR3 has 13 residues. The germline gives CDR1 ENHRY, CDR2 SYGVKD. V was pared by 3 bases and J by 4 bases, with 8 bases between.

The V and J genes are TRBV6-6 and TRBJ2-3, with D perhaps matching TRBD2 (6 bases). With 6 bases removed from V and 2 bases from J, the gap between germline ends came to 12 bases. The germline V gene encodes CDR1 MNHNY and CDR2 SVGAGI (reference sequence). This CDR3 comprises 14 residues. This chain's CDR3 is CASSPQDYTDTQYF. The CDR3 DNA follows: TGTGCCAGCAGCCCTCAGGACTACACAGATACGCAGTATTTT.

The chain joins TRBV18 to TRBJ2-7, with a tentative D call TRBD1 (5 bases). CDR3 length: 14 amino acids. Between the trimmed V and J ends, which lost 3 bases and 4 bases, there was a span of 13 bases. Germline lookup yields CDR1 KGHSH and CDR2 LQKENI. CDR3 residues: CASSPAEGAYEQYF. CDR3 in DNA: TGTGCCAGCTCACCTGCGGAAGGGGCTTACGAGCAGTACTTC.

Here the CDR3 reads CASSLTGTGEAFF. CDR3 sequence (DNA): TGTGCCAGCAGCTTAACCGGGACAGGGGAAGCTTTCTTT. The rearrangement joins TRBV7-3 to TRBJ1-1; 9 positions match TRBD1. Germline V CDR1 and CDR2: SGHTA, FQGTGA. The CDR3 length is 13 residues. V lost 0 bases to trimming and J lost 8 bases; unmatched junction nucleotides: 1.